These 8 T cell receptor beta chains were all obtained from the same sample, sequenced in a study of shared clonotypes between healthy human individuals. TCRdb keeps only in-frame clones here, not all; method: immunoSEQ multiplex PCR. The sample gives around 2.5 million clones, 93% of which show up once; 0.36% is in the top ten. Material: naive CD4+ T cells from PBMCs. The sample's subset: CD45RA+ positively selected. These TCRs come from a man aged 18-30 years in good health. Some clones in this sample may be carry-over from other donors' samples.

This clone was observed a few times. This chain joins TRBV11-2 and TRBJ1-2, with 7 positions matching TRBD1. The CDR3 covers 17 residues. Germline V gene sequence: CDR1 SGHAT, CDR2 FQNNGV. V lost 4 bases and J lost 4; bases outside the gene matches: 15. CDR3 sequence reads: CASSSRTGPLTSYGYTF. CDR3 sequence (DNA): TGTGCCAGCAGCTCCCGGACAGGTCCCCTCACTTCCTATGGCTACACCTTC.

This rearrangement joins TRBV19 to TRBJ2-6, with 7 positions matching TRBD2. Looked up from germline, CDR1 is LNHDA and CDR2 is SQIVND (reference sequence). The V and J ends lost 3 bases and 2 bases, in that order; junction bases with no gene match: 10. The CDR3 runs 18 residues. The CDR3 reads CASSISRTRPPGANVLTF. In nucleotides, the CDR3 is TGTGCCAGTAGTATCAGCCGGACTAGGCCTCCTGGGGCCAACGTCCTGACTTTC.

Details on this clone: Other DNA sequences in this sample translate to the same CDR3. The rearrangement links TRBV14 to TRBJ1-2; D is undetermined. The germline V gene has CDR1 SGHDN and CDR2 FVKESK. The ends were cut back, 0 bases at V and 8 bases at J, with 7 bases in the middle. The CDR3 covers 12 residues. CDR3 in DNA: TGTGCCAGCAGCCAAGATTTTGGCGGCTACACCTTC. Translation: CASSQDFGGYTF.

V is TRBV29-1 and J is TRBJ2-1; D is undetermined. Germline CDR1 reads SQVTM; CDR2 reads ANQGSEA. The CDR3 has 16 residues. With 1 base removed from V and 4 bases from J, the gap between germline ends came to 17 bases. CDR3 DNA: TGCAGCGTTGAAGCCCCGGAGATAGTGGGTTACAATGAGCAGTTCTTC. This encodes CSVEAPEIVGYNEQFF.

J is TRBJ1-5 and V is TRBV29-1; D is uncertain. Germline V gene lookup returns CDR1 SQVTM and CDR2 ANQGSEA. V was cut by 2 bases and J by 0 bases, with 5 bases left in between. This CDR3 has 13 amino acids. DNA for the CDR3: TGCAGCGTTGAATGGGATAGCAATCAGCCCCAGCATTTT. This sequence encodes CSVEWDSNQPQHF.

The chain combines TRBV5-1 with TRBJ2-1; TRBD2 might be the D (6 bases). The V end lost 2 bases, the J end lost 4 bases, and 10 bases lay between the germline ends. The CDR3 consists of 14 residues. CDR1 and CDR2 from the germline V gene are SGHRS and YFSETQ. This CDR3 is CASSLAGPYNEQFF. DNA of the CDR3: TGCGCCAGCAGCTTAGCGGGCCCGTACAATGAGCAGTTCTTC. Full variable domain (remainder filled in from reference TRBV5-1 and TRBJ2-1): KAGVTQTPRYLIKTRGQQVTLSCSPISGHRSVSWYQQTPGQGLQFLFEYFSETQRNKGNFPGRFSGRQFSNSRSEMNVSTLELGDSALYLCASSLAGPYNEQFFGPGTRLTVL.

Only one count was recorded for this clone. V usage is TRBV9 and J usage is TRBJ2-1, with D maybe TRBD2 (6 bases). V lost 1 base to trimming and J lost 4 bases, with 15 bases between them. Per germline, CDR1 SGDLS and CDR2 YYNGEE. The CDR3 runs 16 residues. The CDR3 DNA reads as TGTGCCAGCAGCGTAACGGGGGTCGGGGAATACAATGAGCAGTTCTTC. Its protein is CASSVTGVGEYNEQFF.

The chain recombines TRBV6-1 with TRBJ2-3; D gene ambiguous. This CDR3 spans 15 amino acids. CDR1 is MNHNS and CDR2 is SASEGT in the germline V gene. V was clipped by 7 bases and J by 0 bases, with 14 bases between them. Here the CDR3 reads CASTGSIVSTDTQYF. CDR3 bases: TGTGCCAGCACCGGATCCATAGTTAGCACAGATACGCAGTATTTT.